Reported below is one T cell receptor beta chain. The data belong to a study of cytomegalovirus exposure and HLA in healthy donors. Both 60 Vbeta primers and 13 Jbeta primers went into the PCR. Using immunoSEQ multiplex PCR, the repertoire was profiled, and TCRdb retains in-frame clones only, with some absent. The sample gives around 30,000 clones, about 66% of which show up once; more than 40% is in the top ten. Trimming took 1 base from V and 3 from J; bases not matched to a gene: 2. The V gene's germline CDR1 is MGHRA and CDR2 YSYEKL. The CDR3 contains 14 residues. This TCR derives from a male donor in good health and CMV-seropositive. The sequencing input was PBMCs. The chain carries TRBV4-1 and TRBJ1-2; 7 positions match TRBD1. The CDR3 here is CASSQGGQYYGYTF. CDR3 nucleotides: TGCGCCAGCAGCCAAGGGGGACAGTACTATGGCTACACCTTC.